Each of the 27 T cell receptor beta chains below was sequenced from the same sample in a study of cytomegalovirus exposure and HLA in healthy donors (dated by TCRdb to 2015 to 2018). Receptor libraries were prepared by the immunoSEQ multiplex PCR assay. For the multiplex PCR, a mixture combining 60 forward primers for TCR Vbeta segments and 13 reverse primers for TCR Jbeta segments was used. TCRdb's version of the immuneACCESS table is confined to in-frame rearrangements and falls short of the full clone set. An unresolved V gene accounts for under half of the shortfall where checked; the remainder is of unknown origin. This sample has approximately 220,000 clones in its table, and more than 80% of those were observed once. 2.9% of the sample goes to the ten largest clones. Sequencing was performed on PBMCs. The receptors here all came from a man aged 30 to 39 in good health and CMV-seronegative.

V is TRBV6-6 and J is TRBJ2-1; 9 bases match TRBD2. The CDR3 totals 14 residues. Trimming removed 8 bases from V and 10 bases from J; junction bases left unmatched: 12. In germline, CDR1 is MNHNY, CDR2 SVGAGI (reference sequence). The CDR3 nucleotides read TGTGCCAGCCGGTTGGGCGGGGGGGCCCGGGAGCAGTTCTTC. Residues: CASRLGGGAREQFF.

For the CDR3, the DNA is TGTGCCAGCAGTTACGTAACAGTTAATTCACCCCTCCACTTT. It yields the protein CASSYVTVNSPLHF. The chain couples TRBV6-6 to TRBJ1-6; unclear D gene. CDR3 size: 14 residues. Germline CDR1 is MNHNY and CDR2 is SVGAGI (reference sequence). V lost 2 bases, J lost 6 bases, and 8 bases lay in between.

V gene TRBV5-1 combines with J gene TRBJ2-3; no firm D call. Germline V gives CDR1 SGHRS, CDR2 YFSETQ. This CDR3 comprises 12 residues. The ends were cut back, 4 bases at V and 4 bases at J, with 7 bases in the middle. The CDR3 sequence: CASSSKPDTQYF. CDR3 DNA: TGCGCCAGCAGCAGTAAGCCAGATACGCAGTATTTT.

This sequence joins TRBV7-2 and TRBJ2-2, with a weak D call TRBD1 (6 bases). This CDR3 contains 15 residues. Germline assignment: CDR1 SGHTA and CDR2 FQGNSA. Trimming cost V 1 base and J 6 bases, with 12 bases left between them. The CDR3 DNA reads as TGTGCCAGCAGCTTAGAGGGCAGGGGTCCCGGGGAGCTGTTTTTT. Residues: CASSLEGRGPGELFF.

The J gene is TRBJ2-5, the V gene TRBV7-3, with 12 bases matching TRBD2. V shed 2 bases, J shed 5 bases, and the junction held 3 bases outside the gene matches. Germline values: CDR1 SGHTA, CDR2 FQGTGA. The CDR3 consists of 15 residues. The DNA for the CDR3 is TGTGCCAGCAGCTTACAACTAGCGGGGGGTGAGACCCAGTACTTC. Amino acids: CASSLQLAGGETQYF. Filled out from reference TRBV7-3 and TRBJ2-5, the complete variable domain reads GAGVSQTPSNKVTEKGKYVELRCDPISGHTALYWYRQSLGQGPEFLIYFQGTGAADDSGLPNDRFFAVRPEGSVSTLKIQRTERGDSAVYLCASSLQLAGGETQYFGPGTRLLVL.

The J gene is TRBJ1-3, the V gene TRBV7-9; tentative D call: TRBD1 (6 bases). The CDR3 sequence is 14 residues long. Germline-derived CDR1 and CDR2 are SEHNR and FQNEAQ (reference sequence). The germline V and J ends were trimmed by 2 bases and 4 bases, with 9 bases remaining between them. CDR3 region: CASSLRGYGNTIYF. DNA for the CDR3: TGTGCCAGCAGCTTAAGGGGGTACGGAAACACCATATATTTT.

The chain couples TRBV5-6 to TRBJ2-1, with 9 positions matching TRBD2. Germline V gives CDR1 SGHDT, CDR2 YYEEEE. The CDR3 is 17 amino acids. The J segment lost 5 bases and the V segment lost 4 bases, leaving 13 bases of the junction unmatched. The CDR3 nucleotides are TGTGCCAGCAGCCCCCGATGGGGCCAGCGGGGGGACAATGAGCAGTTCTTC. Protein sequence: CASSPRWGQRGDNEQFF.

Remarks on this clone: The junction does not match germline at one end; this may be a read error. Here the CDR3 DNA reads TGTGCCAGCAGCCGAGTGGGGTCGACAGACGGAAATGAAGAACTGTTTTTT. Its protein product is CASSRVGSTDGNEELFF. The chain carries TRBV4-2 and TRBJ1-4, with a tentative D call TRBD1 (5 bases). The length of the CDR3 is 17 residues. Looked up from germline, CDR1 is LGHNA and CDR2 is YNFKEQ.

This chain connects TRBV7-9 to TRBJ1-2; D perhaps matches TRBD1 (5 bases). Germline CDR1 is SEHNR and CDR2 is FQNEAQ (reference sequence). The V end was cut by 1 base, the J end by 6 bases, with 9 bases between. The CDR3 is 13 residues long. DNA of the CDR3: TGTGCCAGCAGCTTAGGCGGGGGGAATGGCTACACCTTC. Its protein is CASSLGGGNGYTF.

With regard to this clone: Other DNA sequences in this specimen translate into the identical CDR3. This chain uses TRBV11-2 with TRBJ1-4; the match to TRBD1 covers 9 bases. The CDR3 has 16 residues. Germline CDR1 is SGHAT and CDR2 is FQNNGV. V lost 0 bases and J lost 8; bases outside the gene matches: 7. CDR3 residues: CASSLDPGQGNEKLFF. The CDR3, as DNA: TGTGCCAGCAGCTTAGACCCGGGACAGGGAAACGAAAAACTGTTTTTT.

The chain has TRBV2 and TRBJ1-2, with D uncertain. Per germline, CDR1 SNHLY and CDR2 FYNNEI. This CDR3 is 13 amino acids long. Trimming left V 2 bases short and J 8 bases short, with 12 bases between. CDR3 DNA sequence: TGTGCCAGCAGTGAAATTTCGATGAGCGGCTACACCTTC. It translates to CASSEISMSGYTF. The variable domain in full, completed from reference TRBV2 and TRBJ1-2, reads EPEVTQTPSHQVTQMGQEVILRCVPISNHLYFYWYRQILGQKVEFLVSFYNNEISEKSEIFDDQFSVERPDGSNFTLKIRSTKLEDSAMYFCASSEISMSGYTFGSGTRLTVV.

This chain connects TRBV19 to TRBJ1-1; a weak D match, TRBD1 (6 bases). The CDR3 length is 16 residues. Germline V gene data show CDR1 as LNHDA and CDR2 as SQIVND (reference sequence). V gave up 5 bases and J gave up 6 bases, with 22 bases separating them. In DNA form, the CDR3 reads TGTGCCAGTAGTTCCCGCCCACAGGGAATGGGCGCTGAAGCTTTCTTT. Translated, it gives CASSSRPQGMGAEAFF.

This clone was observed once. The chain couples TRBV2 to TRBJ2-7; tentatively, D is TRBD1 (5 bases). CDR1 is SNHLY and CDR2 is FYNNEI in the germline V gene. V was pared by 4 bases and J by 6 bases, with 16 bases between. This CDR3 has 14 amino acids. Written as DNA, the CDR3 is TGTGCCAGCAGTGTAGGGGTGGCTTCCCGCGAGCAGTACTTC. It specifies CASSVGVASREQYF.

The rearrangement joins TRBV7-2 to TRBJ2-7; perhaps TRBD1 as D (6 bases). V gave up 3 bases and J gave up 0 bases, with 12 bases separating them. Germline-derived CDR1 and CDR2 are SGHTA and FQGNSA. The CDR3 is made up of 15 amino acids. The CDR3 nucleotides are TGTGCCAGCAGCTTTCAAGACAGGTACTCCTACGAGCAGTACTTC. Its protein is CASSFQDRYSYEQYF.

V usage is TRBV5-1 and J usage is TRBJ2-3; no clear D gene. Germline V gene data show CDR1 as SGHRS and CDR2 as YFSETQ. This CDR3 comprises 15 residues. Trimming removed 0 bases at V and 0 bases at J, with 8 bases between. DNA of the CDR3: TGCGCCAGCAGCTTGGCGCAGACTAGCACAGATACGCAGTATTTT. It yields the protein CASSLAQTSTDTQYF.

V gene TRBV6-5 combines with J gene TRBJ1-1; TRBD1 matches at 7 bases. CDR3 size: 14 residues. Trimming cost V 6 bases and J 4 bases; bases outside gene matches: 8. Germline values: CDR1 MNHEY, CDR2 SVGAGI. CDR3 residues: CASRRDRVSTEAFF. The CDR3 coding sequence is TGTGCCAGCAGAAGAGACAGGGTGAGCACTGAAGCTTTCTTT.

To note about this clone: The junction departs from the called germline gene at one end, perhaps through a read error. The CDR3 region is CASSLVMGPQYF. The CDR3 DNA follows: TGTGCTAGCAGCTTAGTAATGGGGCCCCAGTACTTC. The chain employs TRBV7-7 and TRBJ2-5, with a tentative D call TRBD1 (5 bases). The CDR3 contains 12 residues. The germline V gene encodes CDR1 SSHAT and CDR2 FNYEAQ (reference sequence).

The V call is TRBV19, the J call TRBJ2-2; a possible D gene is TRBD1 (5 bases). Between the trimmed V and J ends, which lost 6 bases and 1 base, there was a span of 6 bases. The V gene's germline CDR1 is LNHDA and CDR2 SQIVND (reference sequence). The CDR3 loop spans 13 amino acids. The DNA of the CDR3 is TGTGCCAGTAGAGGGGAGAACACCGGGGAGCTGTTTTTT. This encodes CASRGENTGELFF.

The rearrangement links TRBV7-9 to TRBJ2-5, with 7 bases identical to TRBD1. The CDR3 is made up of 15 amino acids. Germline V lookup: CDR1 SEHNR, CDR2 FQNEAQ (reference sequence). The J segment lost 2 bases and the V segment lost 2 bases, leaving 5 bases of the junction unmatched. In DNA, the CDR3 is TGTGCCAGCAGCTTAAGTGGGACAGATCAAGAGACCCAGTACTTC. It yields the protein CASSLSGTDQETQYF.

The chain has TRBV5-1 and TRBJ1-2; D not resolved. V was trimmed by 0 bases and J by 3 bases, leaving 6 bases between them. The germline CDR1 and CDR2 sequences are SGHRS and YFSETQ. CDR3 size: 13 residues. The CDR3 spells CASSLGAYYGYTF. The CDR3 nucleotides are TGCGCCAGCAGCTTGGGGGCATACTATGGCTACACCTTC.

The chain joins TRBV28 to TRBJ2-5, with D possibly TRBD1 on 6 matching bases. With the DNA end fitting TRBJ2-7 better, the J assignment may be wrong. The CDR3 covers 11 residues. Per germline, CDR1 MDHEN and CDR2 SYDVKM. CDR3 region: CASKTGYEQYF. The CDR3 region has the DNA TGTGCCAGCAAGACAGGTTACGAGCAGTACTTC.

The chain couples TRBV28 to TRBJ1-1; D remains unclear. The germline V gene has CDR1 MDHEN and CDR2 SYDVKM. This CDR3 has 12 amino acids. Between the trimmed V and J ends, which lost 2 bases and 5 bases, there was a span of 6 bases. The DNA for the CDR3 is TGTGCCAGCAGTTTAAGGCGGACTGAAGCTTTCTTT. Translation gives CASSLRRTEAFF.

This chain joins TRBV6-6 and TRBJ2-7, with 9 bases identical to TRBD1. The CDR3 is 14 residues long. V dropped 6 bases and J dropped 2; count of bases not matched to a gene: 5. The germline V gene encodes CDR1 MNHNY and CDR2 SVGAGI (reference sequence). The CDR3 nucleotides read TGTGCCAGCAGAAAACAGGGGGCCCCCTACGAGCAGTACTTC. Protein: CASRKQGAPYEQYF.

This clone showed up just a few times. The chain recombines TRBV5-4 with TRBJ1-2, with D maybe TRBD1 (6 bases). The CDR3 has 14 residues. CDR1 and CDR2 from the germline V gene are SGHNT and YYREEE (reference sequence). V lost 0 bases and J 4 bases, leaving 10 bases between the germline ends. In DNA, the CDR3 is TGTGCCAGCAGCTTGGAGGGGGACCGCTATGGCTACACCTTC. Translating gives CASSLEGDRYGYTF.

The chain couples TRBV4-3 to TRBJ2-3; D unclear. Trimming left V 4 bases short and J 4 bases short, with 12 bases between. Per germline, CDR1 LGHNA and CDR2 YSLEER. There are 14 residues in the CDR3. The CDR3 bases are TGCGCCAGCAGCCTGGGCCGTCGGCCAGATACGCAGTATTTT. Protein: CASSLGRRPDTQYF.

Comments on this clone: The conserved phenylalanine or tryptophan is not found at the CDR3 terminus, so this likely reflects a read error. The chain carries TRBV6-1 and TRBJ1-6, with D hard to call. Per germline, CDR1 MNHNS and CDR2 SASEGT. V gave up 7 bases and J gave up 7 bases, with 8 bases separating them. This CDR3 is 12 amino acids long. The CDR3 bases are TGTGCCAGCATGCGGGGAAATTCACCCCTCCACCTT. The encoded protein is CASMRGNSPLHL.

This chain's CDR3 is CASSWTDSNYGYTF. Here the CDR3 DNA reads TGCGCCAGCAGCTGGACGGACAGTAACTATGGCTACACCTTC. V is TRBV5-1 and J is TRBJ1-2, with D possibly TRBD1 on 6 matching bases. The CDR3 sequence is 14 residues long. Germline V gives CDR1 SGHRS, CDR2 YFSETQ. V was cut by 3 bases and J by 1 base, with 10 bases left in between. Variable domain in full (rest from reference TRBV5-1 and TRBJ1-2): KAGVTQTPRYLIKTRGQQVTLSCSPISGHRSVSWYQQTPGQGLQFLFEYFSETQRNKGNFPGRFSGRQFSNSRSEMNVSTLELGDSALYLCASSWTDSNYGYTFGSGTRLTVV.